This T cell receptor beta chain emerged from a study of T cell responses to AZD1222 COVID-19 vaccine. The table came from immunoSEQ multiplex PCR; TCRdb's copy has only in-frame clones and leaves some out. The table records about 140,000 clones, 90% of them present only once. The germline V gene encodes CDR1 WNHNN and CDR2 SYGVQD (reference sequence). The CDR3 totals 13 residues. Trimming cost V 5 bases and J 3 bases, with 10 bases left between them. Notes on the study in general: After the peak T cell response, and only then, were repertoires sampled. CD4 TCRs covered the whole spike, strongest at regions 160-218 and 743-854. The donors showed a predominance of white British ancestry and of females, with possible underestimation of clonal diversity.

On this clone: No antigen is known for it. The identical CDR3 is also encoded by other nucleotide sequences in the sample.

The study pooled second doses at about 4 or about 12 weeks. The clonotype originates from an adult who received the AZD1222 COVID-19 vaccine. The sample in question was peripheral blood, obtained 28 days after the second AZD1222 dose. The chain is built from TRBV10-1 and TRBJ2-5; tentative D call: TRBD2 (7 bases). CDR3 nucleotides: TGCGCCAGCAGTCCGGGGGGCGAAGAGACCCAGTACTTC. It codes for CASSPGGEETQYF.